Below, one TCR beta chain is given with its context. Its antigen is not identified. All of the isolated RNA was reverse transcribed, so expressed TCRB transcripts were sequenced. The table came from immunoSEQ multiplex PCR; TCRdb's copy has only in-frame clones and leaves some out. In the table there are 600,000 to 700,000 clones, 13% of which are singletons. The sample comes from a study of beta chain features in type 1 diabetes. Points from the study as a whole: Among patients with Type 1 diabetes, TCRB CDR3s were moderately but significantly shorter in every one of the four CD4+ subsets.

The germline CDR1 and CDR2 sequences are MNHEY and SMNVEV (reference sequence). The CDR3 is made up of 11 amino acids. Trimming took off 2 bases at V and 8 bases at J, with 6 bases between the two ends. What was sequenced was naive CD4+ T cells from blood. The chain links TRBV27 to TRBJ1-1; a weak D match, TRBD1 (6 bases). This sequence was found in a man between 18 and 29 years old with type 1 diabetes. The CDR3: CASSLGQEAFF. DNA of the CDR3: TGTGCCAGCAGTTTAGGACAGGAAGCTTTCTTT.